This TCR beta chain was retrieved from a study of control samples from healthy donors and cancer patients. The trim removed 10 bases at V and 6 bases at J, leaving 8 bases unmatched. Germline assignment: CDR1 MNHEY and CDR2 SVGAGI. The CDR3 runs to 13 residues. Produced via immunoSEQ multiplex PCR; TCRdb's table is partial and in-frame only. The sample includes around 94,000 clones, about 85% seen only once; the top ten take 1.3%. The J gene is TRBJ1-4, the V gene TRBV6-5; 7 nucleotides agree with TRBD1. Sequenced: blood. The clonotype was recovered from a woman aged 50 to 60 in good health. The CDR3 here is CATSGGAHEKLFF. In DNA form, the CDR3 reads TGTGCCACCTCAGGGGGGGCTCATGAAAAACTGTTTTTT.